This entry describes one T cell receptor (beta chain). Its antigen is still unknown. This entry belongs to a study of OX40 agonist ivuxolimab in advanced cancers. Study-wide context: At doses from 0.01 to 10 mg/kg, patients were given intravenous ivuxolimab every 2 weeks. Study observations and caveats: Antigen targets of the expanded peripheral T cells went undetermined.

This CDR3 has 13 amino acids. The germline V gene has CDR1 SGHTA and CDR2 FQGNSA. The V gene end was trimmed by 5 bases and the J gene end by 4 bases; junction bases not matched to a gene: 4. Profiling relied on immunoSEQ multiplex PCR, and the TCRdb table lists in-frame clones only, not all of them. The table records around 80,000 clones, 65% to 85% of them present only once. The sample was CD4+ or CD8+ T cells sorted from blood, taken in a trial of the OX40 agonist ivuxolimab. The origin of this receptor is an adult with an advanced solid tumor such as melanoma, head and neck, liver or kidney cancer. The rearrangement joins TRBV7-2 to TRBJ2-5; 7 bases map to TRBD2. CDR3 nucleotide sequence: TGTGCCAGCAGCCCCCCTAGCGGAGAGACCCAGTACTTC. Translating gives CASSPPSGETQYF.